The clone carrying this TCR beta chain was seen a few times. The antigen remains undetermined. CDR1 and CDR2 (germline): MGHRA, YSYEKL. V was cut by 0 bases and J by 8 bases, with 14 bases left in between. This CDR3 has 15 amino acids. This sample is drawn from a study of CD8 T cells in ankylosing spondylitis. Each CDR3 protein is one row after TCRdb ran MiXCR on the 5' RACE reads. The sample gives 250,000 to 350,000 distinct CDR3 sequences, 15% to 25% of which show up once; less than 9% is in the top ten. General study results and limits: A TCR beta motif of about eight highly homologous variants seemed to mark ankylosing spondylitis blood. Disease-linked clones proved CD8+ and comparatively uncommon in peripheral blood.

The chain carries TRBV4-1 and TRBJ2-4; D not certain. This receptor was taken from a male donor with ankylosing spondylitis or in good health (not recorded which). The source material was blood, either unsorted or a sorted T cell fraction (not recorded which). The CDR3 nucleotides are TGCGCCAGCAGCCAAGATCTACGGAGTGGGCACATTCAGTACTTC. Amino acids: CASSQDLRSGHIQYF.